This TCR beta chain is drawn from a study of blood T cell repertoires in COVID-19. Looking at the study overall: Sources were T cells, B-cell-depleted T cells, or PBMCs; the material itself was cDNA or gDNA.

Using immunoSEQ multiplex PCR, the repertoire was profiled, and TCRdb retains in-frame clones only, with some absent. The data contain about 98,000 clones, less than 85% of them singletons. With 4 bases removed from V and 4 bases from J, the gap between germline ends came to 11 bases. CDR3 size: 13 residues. Germline V gives CDR1 SGHDT, CDR2 YYEEEE. This receptor was obtained from a man between 65 and 80 years old with active or convalescent COVID-19. The rearrangement uses TRBV5-6 and TRBJ1-1; weak D call: TRBD1 (5 bases). Specimen: peripheral blood. In DNA, the CDR3 is TGTGCCAGCAGCCGTGGACAAGGCACTGAAGCTTTCTTT. Translated: CASSRGQGTEAFF.